Sequencing of this T cell receptor beta chain was carried out in a study of T cell responses to AZD1222 COVID-19 vaccine. This clone was found a few times. The protocol was immunoSEQ multiplex PCR, while the TCRdb copy is restricted to in-frame clones and leaves out a portion. In the table there are roughly 100,000 clones, 87% of which are singletons. The CDR3 totals 13 residues. V gave up 2 bases and J gave up 7 bases; unmatched junction bases: 3. Germline V CDR1 and CDR2: LGHNA, YNFKEQ. The source of this sequence is an adult in good health. The source material was peripheral blood, sampled on day 0 of AZD1222 vaccination. The chain combines TRBV4-2 with TRBJ2-5; 8 bases are shared with TRBD1. DNA of the CDR3: TGTGCCAGCAGCCAAACACAGGGGGTGACCCAGTACTTC. As protein: CASSQTQGVTQYF.